This T cell receptor (beta chain) was recorded in a study of cytomegalovirus exposure and HLA in healthy donors. V lost 7 bases, J lost 2 bases, and 17 bases lay in between. The V gene's germline CDR1 is MNHNS and CDR2 SASEGT. The CDR3 runs to 15 residues. The PCR had 60 Vbeta and 13 Jbeta primers. Assay: immunoSEQ multiplex PCR; the TCRdb copy retains only in-frame clones and omits some. The sample has 150,000 to 200,000 clones, 65% to 70% seen once. The TCR originated in a man aged 25-40 years in good health and CMV-seropositive. The chain has TRBV6-1 and TRBJ1-1, with a possible D match to TRBD1 (5 bases). The sequenced sample was PBMCs. The CDR3 here is CASNAQSGLNTEAFF. In DNA form, the CDR3 reads TGTGCCAGCAACGCTCAATCAGGGTTAAACACTGAAGCTTTCTTT.